This T cell receptor beta chain came from a study of shared clonotypes between healthy human individuals. Generated by immunoSEQ multiplex PCR, the TCRdb table keeps only in-frame clones and is missing some. Altogether just over 2,000,000 clones are present, 95% being singletons, with the ten largest covering about 0.13%. The sequence was collected from a man younger than 30 in good health. The sequenced sample consisted of naive CD4+ T cells sorted from blood. Subset denoted: CD45RA+ positively selected.

CDR3: CASSVAASYTGELFF. CDR3 bases: TGTGCCAGCAGTGTAGCGGCCTCGTACACCGGGGAGCTGTTTTTT. The chain links TRBV6-4 to TRBJ2-2, with D possibly being TRBD2 (6 bases). The CDR3 loop spans 15 amino acids. The germline CDR1 and CDR2 sequences are MRHNA and SNTAGT. Trimming stripped 4 bases from V and 3 bases from J, with 12 bases between.